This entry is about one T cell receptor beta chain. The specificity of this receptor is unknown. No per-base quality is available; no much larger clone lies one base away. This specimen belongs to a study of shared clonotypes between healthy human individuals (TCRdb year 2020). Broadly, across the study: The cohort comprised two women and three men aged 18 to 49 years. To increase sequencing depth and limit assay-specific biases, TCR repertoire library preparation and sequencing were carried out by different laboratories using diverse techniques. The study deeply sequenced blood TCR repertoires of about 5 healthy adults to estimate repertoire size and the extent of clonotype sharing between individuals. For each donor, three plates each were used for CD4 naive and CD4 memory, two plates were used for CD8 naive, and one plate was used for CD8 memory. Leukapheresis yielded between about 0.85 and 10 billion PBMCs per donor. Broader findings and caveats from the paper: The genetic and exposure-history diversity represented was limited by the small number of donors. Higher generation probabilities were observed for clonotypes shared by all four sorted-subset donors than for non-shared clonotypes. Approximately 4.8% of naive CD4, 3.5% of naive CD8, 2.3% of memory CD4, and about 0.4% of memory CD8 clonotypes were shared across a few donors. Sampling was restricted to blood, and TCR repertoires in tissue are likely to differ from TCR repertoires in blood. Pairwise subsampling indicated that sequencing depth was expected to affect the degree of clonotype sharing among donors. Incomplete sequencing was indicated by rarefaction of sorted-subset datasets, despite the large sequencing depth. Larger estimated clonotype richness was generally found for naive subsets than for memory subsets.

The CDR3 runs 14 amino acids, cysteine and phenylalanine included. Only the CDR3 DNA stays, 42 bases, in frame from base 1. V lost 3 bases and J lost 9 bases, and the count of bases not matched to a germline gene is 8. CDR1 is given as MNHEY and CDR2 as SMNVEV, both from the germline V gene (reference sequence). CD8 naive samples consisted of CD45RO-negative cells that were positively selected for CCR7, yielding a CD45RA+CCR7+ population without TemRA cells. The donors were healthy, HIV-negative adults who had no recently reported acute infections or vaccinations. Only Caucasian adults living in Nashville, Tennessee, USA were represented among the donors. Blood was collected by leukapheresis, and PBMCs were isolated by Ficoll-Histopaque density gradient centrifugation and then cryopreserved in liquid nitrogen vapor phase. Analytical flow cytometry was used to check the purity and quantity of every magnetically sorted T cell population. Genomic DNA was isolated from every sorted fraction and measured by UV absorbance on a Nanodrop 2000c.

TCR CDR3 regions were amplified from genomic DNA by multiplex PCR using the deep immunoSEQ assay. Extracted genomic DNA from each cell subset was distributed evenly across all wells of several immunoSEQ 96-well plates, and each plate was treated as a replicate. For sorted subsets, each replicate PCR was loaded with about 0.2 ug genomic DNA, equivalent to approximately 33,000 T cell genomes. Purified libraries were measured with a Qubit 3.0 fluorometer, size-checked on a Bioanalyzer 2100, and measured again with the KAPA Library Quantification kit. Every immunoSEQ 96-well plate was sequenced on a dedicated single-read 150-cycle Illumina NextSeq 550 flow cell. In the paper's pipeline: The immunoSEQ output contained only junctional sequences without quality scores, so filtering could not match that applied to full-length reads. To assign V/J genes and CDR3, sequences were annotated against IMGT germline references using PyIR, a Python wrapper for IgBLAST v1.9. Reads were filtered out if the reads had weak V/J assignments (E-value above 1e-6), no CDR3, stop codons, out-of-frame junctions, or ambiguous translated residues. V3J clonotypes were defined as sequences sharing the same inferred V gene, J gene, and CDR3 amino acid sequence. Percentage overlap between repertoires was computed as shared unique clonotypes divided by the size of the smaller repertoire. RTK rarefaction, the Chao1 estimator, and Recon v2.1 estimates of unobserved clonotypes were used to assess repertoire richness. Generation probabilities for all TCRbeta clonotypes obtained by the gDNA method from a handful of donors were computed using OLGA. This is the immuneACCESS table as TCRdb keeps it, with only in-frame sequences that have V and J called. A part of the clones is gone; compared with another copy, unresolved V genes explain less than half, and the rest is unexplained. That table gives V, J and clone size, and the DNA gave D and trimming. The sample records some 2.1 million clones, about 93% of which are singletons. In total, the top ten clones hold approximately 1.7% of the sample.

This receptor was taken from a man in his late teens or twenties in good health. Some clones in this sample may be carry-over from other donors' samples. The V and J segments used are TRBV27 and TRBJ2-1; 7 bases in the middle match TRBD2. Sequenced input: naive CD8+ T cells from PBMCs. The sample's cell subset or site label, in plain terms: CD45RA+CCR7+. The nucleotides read TGTGCCAGCAGTTTTGGGGGGGGTTTGTTTGAGCAGTTCTTC. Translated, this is CASSFGGGLFEQFF.